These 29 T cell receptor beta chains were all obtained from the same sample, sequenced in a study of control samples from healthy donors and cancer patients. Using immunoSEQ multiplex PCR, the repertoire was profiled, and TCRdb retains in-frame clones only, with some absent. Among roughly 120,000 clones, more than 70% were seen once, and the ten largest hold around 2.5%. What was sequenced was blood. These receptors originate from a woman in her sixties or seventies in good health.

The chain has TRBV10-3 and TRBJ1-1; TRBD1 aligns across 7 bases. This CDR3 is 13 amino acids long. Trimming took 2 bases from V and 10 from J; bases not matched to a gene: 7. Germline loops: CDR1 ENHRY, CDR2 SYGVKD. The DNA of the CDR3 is TGTGCCATCAGTGAGCCCGGGACAGAGCGAGCTTTCTTT. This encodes CAISEPGTERAFF.

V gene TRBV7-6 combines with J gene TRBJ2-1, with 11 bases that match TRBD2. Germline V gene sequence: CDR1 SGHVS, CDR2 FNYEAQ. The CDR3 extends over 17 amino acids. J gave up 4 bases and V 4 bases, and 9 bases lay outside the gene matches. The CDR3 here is CASSSTSGDDLYNEQFF. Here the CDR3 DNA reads TGTGCCAGCAGCTCGACTAGCGGGGACGACCTGTACAATGAGCAGTTCTTC.

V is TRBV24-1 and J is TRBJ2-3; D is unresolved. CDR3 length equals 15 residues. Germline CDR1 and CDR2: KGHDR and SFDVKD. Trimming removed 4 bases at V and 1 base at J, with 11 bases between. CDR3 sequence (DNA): TGTGCCACCAGTGACCCCCGAGAGGGCACAGATACGCAGTATTTT. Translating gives CATSDPREGTDTQYF.

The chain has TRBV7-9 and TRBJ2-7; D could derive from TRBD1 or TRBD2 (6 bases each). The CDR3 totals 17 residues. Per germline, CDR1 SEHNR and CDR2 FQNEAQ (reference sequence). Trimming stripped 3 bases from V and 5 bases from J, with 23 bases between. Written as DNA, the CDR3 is TGTGCCAGCAGCTTGGGACGGAGGGGGGACCCGGACGACGAGCAGTACTTC. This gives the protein CASSLGRRGDPDDEQYF.

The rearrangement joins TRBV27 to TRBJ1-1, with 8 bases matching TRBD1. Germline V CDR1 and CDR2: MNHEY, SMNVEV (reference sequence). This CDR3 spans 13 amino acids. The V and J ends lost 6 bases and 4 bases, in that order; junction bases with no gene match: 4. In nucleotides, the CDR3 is TGTGCCAGCAGAATGACAGGGGTCACTGAAGCTTTCTTT. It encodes CASRMTGVTEAFF.

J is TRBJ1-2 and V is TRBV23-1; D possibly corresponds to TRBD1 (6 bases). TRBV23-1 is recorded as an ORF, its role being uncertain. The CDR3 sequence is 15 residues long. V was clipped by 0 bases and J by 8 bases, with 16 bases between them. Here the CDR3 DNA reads TGCGCCAGCAGTCAATCAGAGGGGGGTTGCGGCGGCTACACCTTC. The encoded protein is CASSQSEGGCGGYTF.

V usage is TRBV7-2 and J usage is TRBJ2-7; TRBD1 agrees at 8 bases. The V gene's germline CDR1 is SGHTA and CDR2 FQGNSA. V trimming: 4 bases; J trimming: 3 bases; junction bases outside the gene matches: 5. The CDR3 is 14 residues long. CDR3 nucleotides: TGTGCCAGCAGCTCGACAGGGGCGCACTACGAGCAGTACTTC. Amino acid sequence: CASSSTGAHYEQYF.

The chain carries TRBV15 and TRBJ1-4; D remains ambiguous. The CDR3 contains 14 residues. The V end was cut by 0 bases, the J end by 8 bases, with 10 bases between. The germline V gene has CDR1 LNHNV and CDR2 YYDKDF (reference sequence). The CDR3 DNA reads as TGTGCCACCAGCAGAGATCTCGCCCGAGAAAAACTGTTTTTT. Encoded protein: CATSRDLAREKLFF.

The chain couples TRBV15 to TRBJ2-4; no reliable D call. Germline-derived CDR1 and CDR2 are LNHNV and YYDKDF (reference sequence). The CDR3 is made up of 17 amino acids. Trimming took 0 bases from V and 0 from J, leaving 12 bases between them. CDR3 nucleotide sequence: TGTGCCACCAGCAGAGATTTCGGCGCCTTAGCCAAAAACATTCAGTACTTC. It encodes CATSRDFGALAKNIQYF.

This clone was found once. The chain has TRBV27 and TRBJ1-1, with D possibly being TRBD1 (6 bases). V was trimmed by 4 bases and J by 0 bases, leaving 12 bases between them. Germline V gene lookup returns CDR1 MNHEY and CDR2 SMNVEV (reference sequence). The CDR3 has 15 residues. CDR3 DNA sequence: TGTGCCAGCAGTTGGCTGACAGGCCTGAACACTGAAGCTTTCTTT. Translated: CASSWLTGLNTEAFF.

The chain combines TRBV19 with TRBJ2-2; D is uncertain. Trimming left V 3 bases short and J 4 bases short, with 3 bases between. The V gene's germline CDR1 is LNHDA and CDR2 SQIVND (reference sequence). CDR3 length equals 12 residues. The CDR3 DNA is TGTGCCAGTAGTATCGTCACCGGGGAGCTGTTTTTT. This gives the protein CASSIVTGELFF.

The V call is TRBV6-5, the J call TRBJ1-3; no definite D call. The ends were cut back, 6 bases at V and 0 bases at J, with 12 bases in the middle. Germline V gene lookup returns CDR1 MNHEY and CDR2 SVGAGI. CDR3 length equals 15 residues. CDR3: CASSFGLSSGNTIYF. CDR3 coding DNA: TGTGCCAGCAGCTTCGGGTTGTCCTCTGGAAACACCATATATTTT.

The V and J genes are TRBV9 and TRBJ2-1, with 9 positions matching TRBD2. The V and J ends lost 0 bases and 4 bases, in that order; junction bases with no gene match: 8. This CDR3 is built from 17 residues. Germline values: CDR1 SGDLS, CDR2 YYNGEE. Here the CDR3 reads CASSVGGSGGFYNEQFF. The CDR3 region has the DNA TGTGCCAGCAGCGTAGGAGGAAGCGGGGGGTTTTACAATGAGCAGTTCTTC.

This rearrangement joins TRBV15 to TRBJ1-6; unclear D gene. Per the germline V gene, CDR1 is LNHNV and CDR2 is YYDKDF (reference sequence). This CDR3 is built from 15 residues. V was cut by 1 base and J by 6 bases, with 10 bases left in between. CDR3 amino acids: CATSRVRFSNSPLHF. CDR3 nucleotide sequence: TGTGCCACCAGCAGAGTCAGGTTTTCTAATTCACCCCTCCACTTT. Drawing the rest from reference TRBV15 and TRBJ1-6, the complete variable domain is DAMVIQNPRYQVTQFGKPVTLSCSQTLNHNVMYWYQQKSSQAPKLLFHYYDKDFNNEADTPDNFQSRRPNTSFCFLDIRSPGLGDTAMYLCATSRVRFSNSPLHFGNGTRLTVT.

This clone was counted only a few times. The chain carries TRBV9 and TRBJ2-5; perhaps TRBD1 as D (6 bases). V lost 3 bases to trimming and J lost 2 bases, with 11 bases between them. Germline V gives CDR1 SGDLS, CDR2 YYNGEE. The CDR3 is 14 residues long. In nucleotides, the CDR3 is TGTGCCAGCAGCGGGACAGAGCGGCAAGAGACCCAGTACTTC. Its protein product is CASSGTERQETQYF.

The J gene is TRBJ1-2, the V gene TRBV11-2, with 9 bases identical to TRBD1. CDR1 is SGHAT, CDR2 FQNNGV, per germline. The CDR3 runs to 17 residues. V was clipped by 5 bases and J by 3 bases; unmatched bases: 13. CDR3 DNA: TGTGCCAGCAGCGCTGGGACAGGGTGGGATTTGGACTATGGCTACACCTTC. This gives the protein CASSAGTGWDLDYGYTF.

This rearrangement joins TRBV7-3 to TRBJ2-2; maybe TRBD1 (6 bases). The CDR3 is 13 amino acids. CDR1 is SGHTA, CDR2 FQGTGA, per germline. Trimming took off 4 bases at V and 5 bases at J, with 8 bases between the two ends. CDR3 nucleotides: TGTGCCAGCAGCTCCCAGGGGACCGGGGAGCTGTTTTTT. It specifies CASSSQGTGELFF.

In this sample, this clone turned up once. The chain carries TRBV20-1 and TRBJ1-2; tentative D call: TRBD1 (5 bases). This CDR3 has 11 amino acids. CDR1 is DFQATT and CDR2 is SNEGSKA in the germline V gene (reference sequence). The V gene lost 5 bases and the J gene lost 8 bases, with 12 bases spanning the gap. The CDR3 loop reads CSAAGRVGYTF. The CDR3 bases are TGCAGTGCTGCTGGCAGGGTGGGCTACACCTTC.

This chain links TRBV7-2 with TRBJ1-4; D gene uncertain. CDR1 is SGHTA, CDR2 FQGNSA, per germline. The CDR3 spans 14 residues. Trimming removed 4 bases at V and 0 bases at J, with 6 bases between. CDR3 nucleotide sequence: TGTGCCAGCAGCTCAAGTGCAACTAATGAAAAACTGTTTTTT. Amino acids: CASSSSATNEKLFF.

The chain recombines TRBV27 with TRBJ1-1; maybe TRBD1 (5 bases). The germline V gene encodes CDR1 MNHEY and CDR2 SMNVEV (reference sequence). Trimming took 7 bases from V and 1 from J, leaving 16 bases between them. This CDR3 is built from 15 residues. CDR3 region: CASTSRTGRNTEAFF. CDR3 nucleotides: TGTGCCAGCACCAGTCGCACAGGACGGAACACTGAAGCTTTCTTT.

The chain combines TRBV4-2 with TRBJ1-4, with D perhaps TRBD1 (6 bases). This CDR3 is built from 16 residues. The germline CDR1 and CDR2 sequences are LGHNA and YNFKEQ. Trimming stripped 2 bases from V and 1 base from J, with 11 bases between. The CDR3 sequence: CASSQLEGGTNEKLFF. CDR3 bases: TGTGCCAGCAGCCAACTTGAGGGGGGAACTAATGAAAAACTGTTTTTT.

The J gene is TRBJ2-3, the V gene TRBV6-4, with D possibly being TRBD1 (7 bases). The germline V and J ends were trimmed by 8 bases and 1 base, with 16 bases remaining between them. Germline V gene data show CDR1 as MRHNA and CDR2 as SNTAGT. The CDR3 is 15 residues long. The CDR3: CASPAEGAGTDTQYF. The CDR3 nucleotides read TGTGCCAGCCCCGCGGAGGGGGCGGGCACAGATACGCAGTATTTT.

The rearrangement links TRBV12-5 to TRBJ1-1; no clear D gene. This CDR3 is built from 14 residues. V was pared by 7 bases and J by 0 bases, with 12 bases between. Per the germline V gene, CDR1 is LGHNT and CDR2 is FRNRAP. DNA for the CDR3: TGTGCTAGTGCCCCCTCCGGGTTGAACACTGAAGCTTTCTTT. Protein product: CASAPSGLNTEAFF.

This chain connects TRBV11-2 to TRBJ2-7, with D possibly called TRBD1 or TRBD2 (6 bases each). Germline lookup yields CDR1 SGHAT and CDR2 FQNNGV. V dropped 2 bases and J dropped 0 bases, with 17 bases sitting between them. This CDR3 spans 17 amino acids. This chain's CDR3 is CASSLRAQGGSSYEQYF. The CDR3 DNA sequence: TGTGCCAGCAGCTTACGGGCCCAAGGGGGGAGCTCCTACGAGCAGTACTTC. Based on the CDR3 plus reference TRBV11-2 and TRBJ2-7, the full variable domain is EAGVAQSPRYKIIEKRQSVAFWCNPISGHATLYWYQQILGQGPKLLIQFQNNGVVDDSQLPKDRFSAERLKGVDSTLKIQPAKLEDSAVYLCASSLRAQGGSSYEQYFGPGTRLTVT.

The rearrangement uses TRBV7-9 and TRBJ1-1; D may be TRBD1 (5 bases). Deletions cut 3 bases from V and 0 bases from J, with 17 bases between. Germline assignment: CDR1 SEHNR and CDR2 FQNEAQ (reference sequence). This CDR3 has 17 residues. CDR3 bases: TGTGCCAGCAGCTTGTTGGGGCGTCAGGCAGTGAACACTGAAGCTTTCTTT. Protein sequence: CASSLLGRQAVNTEAFF.

CDR3 coding DNA: TGTGCCAGCAGGGACAGGGGGGCCGACTATGGCTACACCTTC. It encodes CASRDRGADYGYTF. The V gene is TRBV6-5, the J gene TRBJ1-2, with 10 positions matching TRBD1. In germline, CDR1 is MNHEY, CDR2 SVGAGI. The trim removed 6 bases at V and 3 bases at J, leaving 4 bases unmatched. The CDR3 length is 14 residues.

The CDR3 spells CASSPQGAGGNQPQHF. Here the CDR3 DNA reads TGTGCCAGCTCACCTCAGGGGGCAGGGGGCAATCAGCCCCAGCATTTT. The V and J genes are TRBV18 and TRBJ1-5, with 8 nucleotides matching TRBD1. V lost 3 bases, J lost 2 bases, and 6 bases stayed unmatched. Germline assignment: CDR1 KGHSH and CDR2 LQKENI. The CDR3 is 16 residues long.

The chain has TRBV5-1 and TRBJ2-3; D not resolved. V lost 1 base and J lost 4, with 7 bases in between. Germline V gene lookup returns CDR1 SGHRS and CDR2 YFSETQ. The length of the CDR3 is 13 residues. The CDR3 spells CASSLPASDTQYF. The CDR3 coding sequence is TGCGCCAGCAGCTTGCCCGCGTCAGATACGCAGTATTTT.

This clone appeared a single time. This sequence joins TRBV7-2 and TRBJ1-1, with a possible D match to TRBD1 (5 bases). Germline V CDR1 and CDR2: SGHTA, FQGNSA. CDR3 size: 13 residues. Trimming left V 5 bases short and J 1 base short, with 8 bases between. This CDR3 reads CASSVDRNTEAFF. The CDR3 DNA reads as TGTGCCAGCAGCGTCGACAGGAACACTGAAGCTTTCTTT.